These 29 T cell receptor beta chains share one sample of origin, sequenced in a study of cytomegalovirus exposure and HLA in healthy donors. Primers: 60 Vbeta forward and 13 Jbeta reverse. Profiled with immunoSEQ multiplex PCR; TCRdb holds only in-frame clones, not every one. This sample yields about 190,000 clones, of which over 70% are seen a single time; around 3.3% belongs to the top ten. The sequenced sample consisted of PBMCs. The receptors shown here come from a woman between 25 and 40 years old in good health and CMV-seropositive.

Remarks on this clone: An end of the junction does not agree with germline; a read error may underlie this. This chain joins TRBV2 and TRBJ1-4; D not resolved. CDR3 size: 10 residues. Germline CDR1 SNHLY, CDR2 FYNNEI. CDR3 sequence: CASSGAKMFF. The DNA for the CDR3 is TGTGCCAGCAGTGGGGCAAAAATGTTTTTT.

V usage is TRBV5-6 and J usage is TRBJ2-1, with 10 bases identical to TRBD2. The CDR3 contains 14 residues. Germline values: CDR1 SGHDT, CDR2 YYEEEE. With 1 base clipped from V and 5 bases from J, the junction kept 0 bases outside the gene matches. CDR3 region: CASSLTSGNNEQFF. The CDR3 DNA reads as TGTGCCAGCAGCTTGACTAGCGGGAACAATGAGCAGTTCTTC.

The chain recombines TRBV7-9 with TRBJ2-7; weak D call: TRBD1 (7 bases). The CDR3 consists of 16 residues. Trimming stripped 5 bases from V and 3 bases from J, with 20 bases between. Germline lookup yields CDR1 SEHNR and CDR2 FQNEAQ (reference sequence). CDR3 amino acids: CASSRTGGTENYEQYF. CDR3 nucleotide sequence: TGTGCCAGCAGCCGAACCGGCGGGACAGAGAACTACGAGCAGTACTTC.

The CDR3 DNA reads as TGTGCCAGCAGCGTCGGGACTAGCGGCGAGCAGTACTTC. Residues: CASSVGTSGEQYF. The chain has TRBV28 and TRBJ2-7; 11 bases align to TRBD2. The germline V gene encodes CDR1 MDHEN and CDR2 SYDVKM. The trim removed 6 bases at V and 6 bases at J, leaving 4 bases unmatched. This CDR3 spans 13 amino acids.

This rearrangement joins TRBV27 to TRBJ2-7, with 10 bases lining up with TRBD1. V was pared by 5 bases and J by 3 bases, with 7 bases of the junction left unmatched. The V gene's germline CDR1 is MNHEY and CDR2 SMNVEV (reference sequence). This CDR3 is 15 amino acids long. The CDR3 DNA reads as TGTGCCAGCAGTCTCCCCGGGACAGGGGACTACGAGCAGTACTTC. This translates into CASSLPGTGDYEQYF.

This sequence joins TRBV7-9 and TRBJ1-1; 7 nucleotides align to TRBD1. The CDR3 is made up of 15 amino acids. J gave up 2 bases and V 4 bases, and 7 bases lay outside the gene matches. Germline V gene sequence: CDR1 SEHNR, CDR2 FQNEAQ (reference sequence). The CDR3 nucleotides are TGTGCCAGCAGCTCGGGGACAGTAGTAAACACTGAAGCTTTCTTT. Translated, it gives CASSSGTVVNTEAFF.

The V and J genes are TRBV28 and TRBJ2-4, with 7 bases fitting TRBD2. The CDR3 covers 15 residues. Germline V lookup: CDR1 MDHEN, CDR2 SYDVKM. With V trimmed by 5 bases and J by 1 base, 5 bases remained unmatched. CDR3 sequence: CASSSPGGAKNIQYF. In nucleotides, the CDR3 is TGTGCCAGCAGTAGCCCCGGGGGGGCCAAAAACATTCAGTACTTC. Full variable domain (outside the CDR3, taken from reference TRBV28 and TRBJ2-4): DVKVTQSSRYLVKRTGEKVFLECVQDMDHENMFWYRQDPGLGLRLIYFSYDVKMKEKGDIPEGYSVSREKKERFSLILESASTNQTSMYLCASSSPGGAKNIQYFGAGTRLSVL.

The rearrangement links TRBV28 to TRBJ2-6; possibly TRBD1 for D (6 bases). Germline V gene lookup returns CDR1 MDHEN and CDR2 SYDVKM. This CDR3 contains 14 residues. Trimming took off 6 bases at V and 3 bases at J, with 9 bases between the two ends. CDR3 protein: CASRGAGGANVLTF. CDR3 nucleotides: TGTGCCAGCAGGGGGGCGGGTGGGGCCAACGTCCTGACTTTC.

The chain links TRBV6-1 to TRBJ2-1; D gene unclear. V shed 2 bases and J shed 6 bases, with 11 bases lying between them. This CDR3 is 14 amino acids long. In germline, CDR1 is MNHNS, CDR2 SASEGT. The DNA for the CDR3 is TGTGCCAGCAGTGAACGAAATAGCCCCAATGAGCAGTTCTTC. This translates into CASSERNSPNEQFF.

The V gene is TRBV6-5, the J gene TRBJ2-1; D may be TRBD1 (6 bases). The CDR3 spans 14 residues. V was clipped by 1 base and J by 6 bases, with 10 bases between them. From germline, CDR1 is MNHEY and CDR2 SVGAGI. The CDR3 region is CASSYLQGSNEQFF. Written as DNA, the CDR3 is TGTGCCAGCAGTTACTTGCAGGGGTCCAATGAGCAGTTCTTC.

Comment on this clone: At one end the junction does not follow the germline gene, possibly because of a read error. The sample carries other DNA sequences with the same CDR3. This sequence joins TRBV7-6 and TRBJ2-6, with D maybe TRBD1 (6 bases). This CDR3 region has 16 residues. The germline CDR1 and CDR2 sequences are SGHVS and FNYEAQ. CDR3 amino acids: CASSSTQGPGANVLTF. The CDR3 nucleotides read TGTGCCAGCAGCTCAACCCAGGGCCCAGGGGCCAATGTCCTGACTTTC.

J is TRBJ2-3 and V is TRBV9; 8 nucleotides line up with TRBD1. V lost 2 bases to trimming and J lost 4 bases; unmatched junction nucleotides: 6. The germline V gene has CDR1 SGDLS and CDR2 YYNGEE. This CDR3 spans 15 amino acids. CDR3: CASSVQGAGADTQYF. CDR3 bases: TGTGCCAGCAGCGTTCAGGGGGCGGGTGCAGATACGCAGTATTTT.

The chain uses TRBV5-6 and TRBJ2-7; tentatively, D is TRBD2 (6 bases). V was clipped by 1 base and J by 3 bases, with 8 bases between them. The CDR3 length is 13 residues. Germline V lookup: CDR1 SGHDT, CDR2 YYEEEE. Written as DNA, the CDR3 is TGTGCCAGCAGCTTGCAGGGAGGCTACGAGCAGTACTTC. Encoded protein: CASSLQGGYEQYF. The variable domain in full, with the rest retrieved from reference TRBV5-6 and TRBJ2-7, is DAGVTQSPTHLIKTRGQQVTLRCSPKSGHDTVSWYQQALGQGPQFIFQYYEEEERQRGNFPDRFSGHQFPNYSSELNVNALLLGDSALYLCASSLQGGYEQYFGPGTRLTVT.

The rearrangement uses TRBV28 and TRBJ2-7, with D perhaps TRBD2 (6 bases). Germline lookup yields CDR1 MDHEN and CDR2 SYDVKM. This CDR3 comprises 15 residues. V shed 2 bases and J shed 0 bases, with 11 bases lying between them. The chain's CDR3 is CASSLLALSSYEQYF. CDR3 nucleotide sequence: TGTGCCAGCAGTTTACTAGCGCTGAGCTCCTACGAGCAGTACTTC.

This chain joins TRBV27 and TRBJ1-6; 9 positions agree with TRBD1. The CDR3 extends over 14 amino acids. Germline V lookup: CDR1 MNHEY, CDR2 SMNVEV (reference sequence). After removal of 4 bases from V and 10 bases from J, the junction contained 5 bases not matched to a gene. For the CDR3, the DNA is TGTGCCAGCAGTTCGGGACAGGGTTTGTCACCCCTCCACTTT. Its protein product is CASSSGQGLSPLHF.

The chain is built from TRBV7-2 and TRBJ2-1; 9 bases map to TRBD1. Per germline, CDR1 SGHTA and CDR2 FQGNSA. The V gene end was trimmed by 4 bases and the J gene end by 9 bases; junction bases not matched to a gene: 4. CDR3 size: 13 residues. The CDR3 reads CASSYTGGGEQFF. The CDR3 nucleotides read TGTGCCAGCAGCTATACAGGGGGCGGTGAGCAGTTCTTC.

The V call is TRBV27, the J call TRBJ2-3; tentative D call: TRBD1 (6 bases). Between the trimmed V and J ends, which lost 2 bases and 4 bases, there was a span of 13 bases. Germline CDR1 and CDR2: MNHEY and SMNVEV (reference sequence). There are 15 residues in the CDR3. CDR3 nucleotide sequence: TGTGCCAGCAGTTTACGGGCAGGGGTTGCAGATACGCAGTATTTT. Protein product: CASSLRAGVADTQYF.

This clone occurred a few times. J is TRBJ1-2 and V is TRBV5-1, with 10 bases aligning to TRBD1. This CDR3 is built from 14 residues. Germline CDR1 SGHRS, CDR2 YFSETQ. V shed 1 base and J 6 bases; nucleotides not matched to a gene: 3. CDR3 sequence: CASSLIGTGDGYTF. DNA of the CDR3: TGCGCCAGCAGCTTGATCGGGACAGGGGATGGCTACACCTTC.

The V call is TRBV28, the J call TRBJ2-1, with D possibly matching TRBD1 (6 bases). V shed 3 bases and J shed 6 bases, with 12 bases lying between them. There are 14 residues in the CDR3. CDR1 is MDHEN, CDR2 SYDVKM, per germline. CDR3 bases: TGTGCCAGCAGTTTTTGGACAGACTTCAATGAGCAGTTCTTC. It encodes CASSFWTDFNEQFF.

About this clone itself: The same CDR3 also results from other DNA sequences found in this sample. The rearrangement joins TRBV29-1 to TRBJ2-7; TRBD2 is a possible D gene (7 bases). Germline CDR1 and CDR2: SQVTM and ANQGSEA. CDR3 length equals 12 residues. Deletions cut 6 bases from V and 6 bases from J, with 15 bases between. The CDR3 coding sequence is TGCAGCGTGGGGGGAGGGGGTGGCGAGCAGTACTTC. Amino acids: CSVGGGGGEQYF.

This chain uses TRBV6-5 with TRBJ1-1; TRBD1 aligns across 7 bases. The CDR3 runs 15 residues. Germline-derived CDR1 and CDR2 are MNHEY and SVGAGI. The V segment lost 11 bases and the J segment 1 base; nucleotides outside the gene matches: 13. CDR3 amino acids: CAPYFTGESNTEAFF. As DNA, the CDR3 is TGTGCCCCATACTTTACAGGGGAATCGAACACTGAAGCTTTCTTT.

J is TRBJ2-3 and V is TRBV5-1; D is possibly TRBD2 (6 bases). The CDR3 is made up of 15 amino acids. V lost 1 base, J lost 0 bases, and 9 bases lay in between. From germline, CDR1 is SGHRS and CDR2 YFSETQ. The CDR3 protein is CASSLTSGSTDTQYF. The CDR3 nucleotides are TGCGCCAGCAGCTTGACCAGCGGGAGCACAGATACGCAGTATTTT.

The gene calls are TRBV11-1 and TRBJ1-4, with TRBD1 matching 8 bases. The V gene end was trimmed by 5 bases and the J gene end by 8 bases; junction bases not matched to a gene: 7. The CDR3 has 14 amino acids. Germline loops: CDR1 SGHAT, CDR2 FQDESV (reference sequence). CDR3 DNA sequence: TGTGCCAGCAGCACCGACAGGGGCGGGGAAAAACTGTTTTTT. It yields the protein CASSTDRGGEKLFF.

The table lists this clone with a few counts. The chain links TRBV7-9 to TRBJ2-1; 10 bases fit TRBD2. CDR3 length: 17 residues. V gave up 2 bases and J gave up 6 bases; unmatched junction bases: 10. Germline assignment: CDR1 SEHNR and CDR2 FQNEAQ (reference sequence). The CDR3 here is CASSLRPGTSEGNEQFF. CDR3 sequence (DNA): TGTGCCAGCAGCTTAAGGCCCGGGACTAGCGAGGGCAATGAGCAGTTCTTC.

The chain has TRBV6-8 and TRBJ2-7, with 9 nucleotides matching TRBD2. Looked up from germline, CDR1 is MNHGY and CDR2 is SAAAGT. J was trimmed by 2 bases and V by 2 bases; bases with no gene match: 7. The CDR3 has 16 residues. The CDR3 loop is CASSYMGLAGAYEQYF. The CDR3 DNA follows: TGTGCCAGCAGTTACATGGGACTAGCCGGCGCCTACGAGCAGTACTTC.

This clone has a handful of counts. The CDR3 nucleotides are TGTGCCAGCTTCTCCCCTCAGGGCTACGAGCAGTACTTC. Translating gives CASFSPQGYEQYF. The V and J genes are TRBV2 and TRBJ2-7; a weak D match, TRBD1 (5 bases). Germline CDR1 reads SNHLY; CDR2 reads FYNNEI. This CDR3 contains 13 residues. Trimming shortened V by 8 bases and J by 3 bases, and 14 bases separated the two germline ends. Using reference TRBV2 and TRBJ2-7 for the parts outside the CDR3, the full variable domain is EPEVTQTPSHQVTQMGQEVILRCVPISNHLYFYWYRQILGQKVEFLVSFYNNEISEKSEIFDDQFSVERPDGSNFTLKIRSTKLEDSAMYFCASFSPQGYEQYFGPGTRLTVT.

The chain carries TRBV5-6 and TRBJ2-7, with 11 bases identical to TRBD1. CDR1 and CDR2 (germline): SGHDT, YYEEEE. The J segment lost 4 bases and the V segment lost 4 bases, leaving 1 base of the junction unmatched. The CDR3 contains 13 residues. CDR3 sequence: CASSRDRGYEQYF. CDR3 bases: TGTGCCAGCAGCCGGGACAGGGGGTACGAGCAGTACTTC.

The chain is built from TRBV5-6 and TRBJ2-1; D unclear. The CDR3 consists of 15 residues. With 0 bases removed from V and 3 bases from J, the gap between germline ends came to 10 bases. Germline V gives CDR1 SGHDT, CDR2 YYEEEE. This CDR3 reads CASSLVTASYNEQFF. The CDR3 DNA reads as TGTGCCAGCAGCTTGGTGACTGCCAGCTACAATGAGCAGTTCTTC.

J is TRBJ2-3 and V is TRBV27; a possible D gene is TRBD1 (7 bases). Trimming removed 2 bases from V and 4 bases from J, with 13 bases in between. The CDR3 sequence is 15 residues long. Germline lookup yields CDR1 MNHEY and CDR2 SMNVEV (reference sequence). DNA for the CDR3: TGTGCCAGCAGTTTACAGGGGGGAGTTGCAGATACGCAGTATTTT. This translates into CASSLQGGVADTQYF.